These T cell receptor beta chains were read from a single sample in a study of identical twins. TCRdb re-analysed the 5' RACE reads in MiXCR, keeping a single row per CDR3 protein. Among approximately 600,000 distinct CDR3 sequences listed, nearly 10% were seen once. The data were also submitted as part of a second study, on yellow fever vaccine responses in identical twins.

The material sequenced was PBMCs. The receptors originated from a woman aged 18-29 years in good health. Each CDR3 is given with its conserved first and last residue. A D gene is named only where the DNA matches it firmly. Only some rows state a clone size, as once, few, many or a class for expanded clones.

v_gene: TRBV5-1
j_gene: TRBJ2-1
abundance: -
d_gene: -
CDR3aa: CASSLKPDNEQFF
CDR3nt: TGCGCCAGCAGCTTGAAACCGGACAATGAGCAGTTCTTC

v_gene: TRBV4-2
j_gene: TRBJ2-7
abundance: many
d_gene: -
CDR3aa: CASSRSDPSYEQYF
CDR3nt: TGTGCCAGCAGTCGTAGCGACCCCTCCTACGAGCAGTACTTC

v_gene: TRBV28
j_gene: TRBJ2-7
abundance: -
d_gene: TRBD1
CDR3aa: CASPSSTGIYEQYF
CDR3nt: TGTGCCAGTCCCTCTTCGACAGGGATCTACGAGCAGTACTTC

v_gene: TRBV5-1
j_gene: TRBJ2-2
abundance: -
d_gene: TRBD2
CDR3aa: CASSFLGGSTGELFF
CDR3nt: TGCGCCAGCAGCTTTCTAGGCGGGAGTACCGGGGAGCTGTTTTTT

v_gene: TRBV6-2/TRBV6-3
j_gene: TRBJ2-1
abundance: few
d_gene: TRBD2
CDR3aa: CASSGSSGRRDEQFF
CDR3nt: TGTGCCAGCAGTGGGTCTAGCGGGAGGAGGGATGAGCAGTTCTTC

v_gene: TRBV6-1
j_gene: TRBJ2-2
abundance: many
d_gene: TRBD2
CDR3aa: CASAEPGGVLWIGELFF
CDR3nt: TGTGCCAGCGCAGAGCCGGGGGGGGTTTTATGGATCGGGGAGCTGTTTTTT

v_gene: TRBV9
j_gene: TRBJ2-1
abundance: -
d_gene: TRBD2
CDR3aa: CASSVEASGGSEQFF
CDR3nt: TGTGCCAGCAGCGTAGAGGCTAGCGGGGGAAGTGAGCAGTTCTTC

v_gene: TRBV29-1
j_gene: TRBJ2-2
abundance: many
d_gene: -
CDR3aa: CSVESGAANTGELFF
CDR3nt: TGCAGCGTTGAGTCTGGGGCAGCGAACACCGGGGAGCTGTTTTTT

v_gene: TRBV7-9
j_gene: TRBJ2-1
abundance: few
d_gene: -
CDR3aa: CASSLLRTEKYNEQFF
CDR3nt: TGTGCCAGCAGCTTACTCCGGACAGAGAAATACAATGAGCAGTTCTTC

v_gene: TRBV29-1
j_gene: TRBJ2-7
abundance: few
d_gene: -
CDR3aa: CSVEDINEQYF
CDR3nt: TGCAGCGTTGAAGATATCAACGAGCAGTACTTC

v_gene: TRBV20-1
j_gene: TRBJ2-7
abundance: -
d_gene: TRBD2
CDR3aa: CSPTPSGAYEQYF
CDR3nt: TGCAGTCCCACCCCTAGCGGGGCCTACGAGCAGTACTTC

v_gene: TRBV9
j_gene: TRBJ2-7
abundance: few
d_gene: -
CDR3aa: CASSLGAFSYEQYF
CDR3nt: TGTGCCAGCAGCCTGGGGGCCTTCTCCTACGAGCAGTACTTC

v_gene: TRBV10-3
j_gene: TRBJ2-3
abundance: few
d_gene: -
CDR3aa: CAISETEQGLRTDTQYF
CDR3nt: TGTGCCATCAGTGAGACTGAACAGGGTTTGCGCACAGATACGCAGTATTTT

v_gene: TRBV20-1
j_gene: TRBJ2-7
abundance: many
d_gene: -
CDR3aa: CSARTPGRYEQYF
CDR3nt: TGCAGTGCCCGAACCCCGGGCCGTTACGAGCAGTACTTC

v_gene: TRBV20-1
j_gene: TRBJ2-7
abundance: few
d_gene: -
CDR3aa: CSARTETYEQYF
CDR3nt: TGCAGTGCGAGGACAGAAACTTACGAGCAGTACTTC

v_gene: TRBV3-1
j_gene: TRBJ2-4
abundance: many
d_gene: -
CDR3aa: CASSGAKNIQYF
CDR3nt: TGTGCCAGCTCGGGTGCCAAAAACATTCAGTACTTC

v_gene: TRBV10-3
j_gene: TRBJ2-7
abundance: -
d_gene: TRBD2
CDR3aa: CAISESSGRLDEQYF
CDR3nt: TGTGCCATCAGTGAGTCTAGCGGGAGACTCGACGAGCAGTACTTC